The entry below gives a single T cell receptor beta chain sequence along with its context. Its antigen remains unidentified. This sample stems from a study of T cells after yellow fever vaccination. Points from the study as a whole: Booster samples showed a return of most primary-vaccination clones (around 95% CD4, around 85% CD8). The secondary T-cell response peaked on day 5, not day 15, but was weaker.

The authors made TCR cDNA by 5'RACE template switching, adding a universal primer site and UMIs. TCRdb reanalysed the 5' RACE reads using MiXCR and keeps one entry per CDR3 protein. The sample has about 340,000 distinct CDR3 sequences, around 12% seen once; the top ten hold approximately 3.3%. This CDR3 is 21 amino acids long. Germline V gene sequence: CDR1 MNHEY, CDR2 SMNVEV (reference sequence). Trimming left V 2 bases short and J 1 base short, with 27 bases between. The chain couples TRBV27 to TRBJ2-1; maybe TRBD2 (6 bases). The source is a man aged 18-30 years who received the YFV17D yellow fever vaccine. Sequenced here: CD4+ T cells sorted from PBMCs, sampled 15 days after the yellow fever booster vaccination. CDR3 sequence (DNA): TGTGCCAGCAGTTTAATGTCGCCTGTCGCCAGGGCGGGGAGGTCCTACAATGAGCAGTTCTTC. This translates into CASSLMSPVARAGRSYNEQFF.